The rows below give T cell receptor beta chains drawn from one sample of a study of cytomegalovirus exposure and HLA in healthy donors. Generated by immunoSEQ multiplex PCR, the TCRdb table keeps only in-frame clones and is missing some. The profile shows some 190,000 clones, around 90% of them singletons. Sequencing was done on a sample of PBMCs. Receptor source: a woman aged 18 to 35 in good health and CMV-seronegative. Each CDR3 is given with its conserved first and last residue. The order of the fields is V gene, J gene, clone size, D gene, CDR3 DNA, CDR3 protein. A D gene is named only where the DNA matches it firmly. For some rows the clone size is stated as once, few or many, or as a class when expanded; others skip it.

TRBV7-9,TRBJ2-1,NA,TRBD1,TGTGCCAGCAGCCTCGGACAGGGGGCTTACAATGAGCAGTTCTTC,CASSLGQGAYNEQFF
TRBV2,TRBJ2-7,few,NA,TGTGCCAGCAGTGAAATGACAGCCAACTTAGGGTACGAGCAGTACTTC,CASSEMTANLGYEQYF
TRBV4-1,TRBJ2-7,NA,TRBD1,TGCGCCAGCAGCCAAACAGGGGAACCCCCCTACGAGCAGTACTTC,CASSQTGEPPYEQYF
TRBV11-2,TRBJ2-2,NA,TRBD2,TGTGCCAGCAGCTTAGGGGTGACTAGCGGGAGGCAAATCGGGGAGCTGTTTTTT,CASSLGVTSGRQIGELFF
TRBV5-6,TRBJ2-6,once,NA,TGTGCCAGCAGCTACGCAGGGTACCTAGGGTCTGGGGCCAACGTCCTGACTTTC,CASSYAGYLGSGANVLTF
TRBV28,TRBJ2-4,NA,NA,TGTGCCAGCACCCCAGGGATCATAGCCAAAAACATTCAGTACTTC,CASTPGIIAKNIQYF
TRBV30,TRBJ1-2,NA,NA,TGTGCCTGGAGAAGAACAGGCCTCCCTAACTATGGCTACACCTTC,CAWRRTGLPNYGYTF
TRBV7-9,TRBJ2-1,NA,NA,TGTGCCAGCAGCCACCGGACTGTCTACAATGAGCAGTTCTTC,CASSHRTVYNEQFF
TRBV7-6,TRBJ1-2,NA,NA,TGTGCCAGCAGCCAACGTCAGGGGCACAACAACTATGGCTACACCTTC,CASSQRQGHNNYGYTF
TRBV7-2,TRBJ2-5,once,TRBD2,TGTGCCAGCAGCTTATCCGCTAGCGGGTCTCAAGAGACCCAGTACTTC,CASSLSASGSQETQYF
TRBV4-1,TRBJ2-7,NA,NA,TGCGCCAGCAGCCAATGGGCGTTCGGGACTTGGAGCTCCTACGAGCAGTACTTC,CASSQWAFGTWSSYEQYF
TRBV6-1,TRBJ2-1,NA,NA,TGTGCCAGCAGACCCAGGGCAGGTGAGCAGTTCTTC,CASRPRAGEQFF
TRBV28,TRBJ2-7,once,TRBD1,TGTGCCAGCCGGACAGGGGGCATCTACGAGCAGTACTTC,CASRTGGIYEQYF
TRBV28,TRBJ2-7,NA,TRBD2,TGTGCCAGCAGTCCCCCCGGGGGGGGTATCGACGAGCAGTACTTC,CASSPPGGGIDEQYF
TRBV29-1,TRBJ1-2,NA,TRBD1,TGCAGCGTGAGGACAGGGAGGGCCTATGGCTACACCTTC,CSVRTGRAYGYTF
TRBV10-3,TRBJ1-2,NA,NA,TGTGCCACCCTGGGGGGGGCGCTAGGGATAGAAGGCTACACCTTC,CATLGGALGIEGYTF
TRBV9,TRBJ2-1,NA,TRBD2,TGTGCCAGCAGCGTAGGTGTCGCGGGGGGGCAAGGTGAGCAGTTCTTC,CASSVGVAGGQGEQFF
TRBV11-3,TRBJ1-2,NA,NA,TGTGCCAGCAGCGGGAGGGGCGGTCATGGCTACACCTTC,CASSGRGGHGYTF
TRBV27,TRBJ2-1,once,NA,TGTGCCAGCAGTTTTGAGGCCCAGCAGTTCTTC,CASSFEAQQFF
TRBV7-9,TRBJ2-7,NA,NA,TGTGCCAGCAGCCCTCCGGCAGGGAGGTCCTACGAGCAGTACTTC,CASSPPAGRSYEQYF
TRBV5-1,TRBJ2-7,few,TRBD2,TGCGCCAGCAGCCTCAGCCCTAGCGGGAACGGCTACGAGCAGTACTTC,CASSLSPSGNGYEQYF
TRBV27,TRBJ2-7,NA,TRBD2,TGTGCCAGCAGTCCGCCTCCTAGCGGGAGGTACGAGCAGTACTTC,CASSPPPSGRYEQYF
TRBV27,TRBJ2-5,NA,NA,TGTGCCAGCAGTAACGGAAGGGAGGAGACCCAGTACTTC,CASSNGREETQYF
TRBV27,TRBJ2-6,NA,NA,TGTGCCAGCAGGGTAGGGGCCATCGACTCTGGGGCCAACGTCCTGACTTTC,CASRVGAIDSGANVLTF
TRBV6-1,TRBJ1-5,NA,TRBD1,TGTGCCAGCAACCAGGGGGCGGGTCAGCCCCAGCATTTT,CASNQGAGQPQHF
TRBV10-3,TRBJ1-2,few,TRBD1,TGTGCCATCCGAGCCGGGACAGGGGGCGGCTACACCTTC,CAIRAGTGGGYTF
TRBV5-1,TRBJ2-1,NA,TRBD2,TGCGCCAGCAGCTTGGTAGCGGGAGAAGTTTTGTACAATGAGCAGTTCTTC,CASSLVAGEVLYNEQFF
TRBV5-4,TRBJ2-2,NA,TRBD2,TGTGCCAGCGCTTACCGACTAGCGGGAGGTACCGGGGAGCTGTTTTTT,CASAYRLAGGTGELFF
TRBV7-3,TRBJ2-3,NA,TRBD2,TGTGCCAGCAGCCCCATCGGACTAGCGGGCAGAGATACGCAGTATTTT,CASSPIGLAGRDTQYF
TRBV11-2,TRBJ2-7,NA,TRBD1,TGTGCCAGCAGCCCAACAGACAGGGCACCCTACGAGCAGTACTTC,CASSPTDRAPYEQYF
TRBV7-9,TRBJ2-3,NA,TRBD2,TGTGCCAGCAGCACTAGCGGAAGCACAGATACGCAGTATTTT,CASSTSGSTDTQYF
TRBV10-2,TRBJ2-3,NA,NA,TGCGCCAGCAGGGGAGGCACAGATACGCAGTATTTT,CASRGGTDTQYF
TRBV5-1,TRBJ2-6,few,NA,TGCGCCAGCAGCTTGCAGGGAACCTCTGGGGCCAACGTCCTGACTTTC,CASSLQGTSGANVLTF
TRBV10-2,TRBJ2-7,NA,TRBD2,TGCGCCAGCACCGAAGTCGGGGTAGCGGGGCGCCGGGAGCAGTACTTC,CASTEVGVAGRREQYF
TRBV9,TRBJ1-3,few,TRBD1,TGTGCCAGCAGCGTACAGGGGGCTGGAAACACCATATATTTT,CASSVQGAGNTIYF
TRBV11-3,TRBJ1-1,NA,TRBD1,TGTGCCAGCAGCTCCCCAGGGGGCACGGACAACACTGAAGCTTTCTTT,CASSSPGGTDNTEAFF
TRBV4-1,TRBJ2-7,NA,TRBD2,TGCGCCAGCAGCCAAGGACTAGCGGGGGGGCTCTCGCGCGAGCAGTACTTC,CASSQGLAGGLSREQYF
TRBV11-2,TRBJ1-2,NA,TRBD1,TGTGCCAGCAGTGCCGGGACAGGGGGCGGCTACACCTTC,CASSAGTGGGYTF
TRBV2,TRBJ1-2,medium-sized,NA,TGTGCCAGCGCGAGGGATCTCTATGGCTACACCTTC,CASARDLYGYTF
TRBV28,TRBJ1-1,NA,TRBD1,TGTGCCAGCAGACCGACAGGGCGCGCGGTAACTGAAGCTTTCTTT,CASRPTGRAVTEAFF
TRBV4-3,TRBJ2-2,NA,TRBD1,TGCGCCAGCAGCCAAGATTTCCTCGGACAGGGGGTGTACACCGGGGAGCTGTTTTTT,CASSQDFLGQGVYTGELFF
TRBV6-1,TRBJ2-7,few,NA,TGTGCCAGTTTTTTCAAGCAGAAGGCGGCATACGAGCAGTACTTC,CASFFKQKAAYEQYF
TRBV6-1,TRBJ2-2,NA,NA,TGTGCCAGCAGTGAATGGGGCGTGGGAACCGGGGAGCTGTTTTTT,CASSEWGVGTGELFF
TRBV5-1,TRBJ1-1,NA,NA,TGCGCCAGCAGCTTGGTTCGTCCCCCGGAAGCTTTCTTT,CASSLVRPPEAFF
TRBV5-8,TRBJ1-1,few,TRBD1,TGTGCCAGCAGCTCCGGGACAGGGTACCACCACACTGAAGCTTTCTTT,CASSSGTGYHHTEAFF
TRBV7-2,TRBJ2-6,NA,TRBD1,TGTGCGACCCAGACAGGGGTCGGTTCTGGGGCCAACGTCCTGACTTTC,CATQTGVGSGANVLTF
TRBV5-1,TRBJ2-3,NA,NA,TGCGCCAGCAGCTTGGCCGACATGACCGGAGATACGCAGTATTTT,CASSLADMTGDTQYF
TRBV6-6,TRBJ1-2,NA,NA,TGTGCCAGCAGTTACAGGGATGGGGAGCCCTTAGGAGGCTACACCTTC,CASSYRDGEPLGGYTF
TRBV7-2,TRBJ2-4,NA,TRBD2,TGTGCCAGCAGCCCGAGCAGCGGGAGGTGGGACATTCAGTACTTC,CASSPSSGRWDIQYF
TRBV6-6,TRBJ1-5,once,NA,TGTGCCAGCAGTTACGGGGCAGGGGATGGCAATCAGCCCCAGCATTTT,CASSYGAGDGNQPQHF
TRBV19,TRBJ2-7,NA,TRBD2,TGTGCCAGTAGCCCGCTCGGGGGGGTCGAGCAGTACTTC,CASSPLGGVEQYF
TRBV6-5,TRBJ1-2,NA,NA,TGTGCCAGCAGTTACTCGAACCGGAACTATGGCTACACCTTC,CASSYSNRNYGYTF
TRBV28,TRBJ1-3,NA,TRBD1,TGTGCCAGCAGCCTAGGGGGCGGACAGGGGCCCCGAGGAAACACCATATATTTT,CASSLGGGQGPRGNTIYF
TRBV4-1,TRBJ2-3,NA,NA,TGCGCCAGCAGCCAAGCCCCACCCGGATCCCGCGGGGCAGATACGCAGTATTTT,CASSQAPPGSRGADTQYF
TRBV30,TRBJ2-3,NA,NA,TGTGCCTGGAGTGTAGGAGGGGCAGATACGCAGTATTTT,CAWSVGGADTQYF
TRBV6-1,TRBJ2-7,once,TRBD2,TGTGCCAGCAGTCCTGCGGGGGGCCTTACTTACGAGCAGTACTTC,CASSPAGGLTYEQYF
TRBV9,TRBJ2-1,NA,NA,TGTGCCAGCAGCGTAGGACAGTCCAGACCCAATGAGCAGTTCTTC,CASSVGQSRPNEQFF
TRBV5-4,TRBJ2-1,once,NA,TGTGCCAGCAGCTACCTCAGGGTTCGGAATGAGCAGTTCTTC,CASSYLRVRNEQFF
TRBV7-2,TRBJ2-7,NA,TRBD2,TGTGCCAGCAGCTTACCTAGCGGGGGAAACTACGAGCAGTACTTC,CASSLPSGGNYEQYF